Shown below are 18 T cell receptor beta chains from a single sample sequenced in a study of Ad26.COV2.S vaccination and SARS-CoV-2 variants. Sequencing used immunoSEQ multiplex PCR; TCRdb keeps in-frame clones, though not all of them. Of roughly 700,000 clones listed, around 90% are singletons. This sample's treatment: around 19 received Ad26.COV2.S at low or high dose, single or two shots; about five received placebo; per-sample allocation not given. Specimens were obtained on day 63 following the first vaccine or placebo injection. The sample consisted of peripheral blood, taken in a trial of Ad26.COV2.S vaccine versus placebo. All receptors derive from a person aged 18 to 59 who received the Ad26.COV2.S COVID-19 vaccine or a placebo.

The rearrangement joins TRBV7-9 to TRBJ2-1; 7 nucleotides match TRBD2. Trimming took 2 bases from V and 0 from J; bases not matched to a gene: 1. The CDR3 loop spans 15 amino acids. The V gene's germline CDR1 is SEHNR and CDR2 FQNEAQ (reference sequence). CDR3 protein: CASSLRTSSYNEQFF. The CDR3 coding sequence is TGTGCCAGCAGCTTAAGGACTAGCTCCTACAATGAGCAGTTCTTC.

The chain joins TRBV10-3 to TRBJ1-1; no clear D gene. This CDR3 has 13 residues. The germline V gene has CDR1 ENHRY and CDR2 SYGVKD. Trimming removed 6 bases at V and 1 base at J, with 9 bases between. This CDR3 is CAISRVENTEAFF. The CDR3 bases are TGTGCCATCAGCCGGGTGGAGAACACTGAAGCTTTCTTT.

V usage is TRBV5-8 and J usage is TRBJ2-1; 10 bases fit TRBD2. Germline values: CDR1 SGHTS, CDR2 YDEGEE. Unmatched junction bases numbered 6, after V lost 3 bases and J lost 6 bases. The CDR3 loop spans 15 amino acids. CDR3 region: CASSSLAGDFNEQFF. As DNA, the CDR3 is TGTGCCAGCAGCTCCCTAGCGGGAGACTTCAATGAGCAGTTCTTC. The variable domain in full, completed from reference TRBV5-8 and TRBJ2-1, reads EAGVTQSPTHLIKTRGQQATLRCSPISGHTSVYWYQQALGLGLQFLLWYDEGEERNRGNFPPRFSGRQFPNYSSELNVNALELEDSALYLCASSSLAGDFNEQFFGPGTRLTVL.

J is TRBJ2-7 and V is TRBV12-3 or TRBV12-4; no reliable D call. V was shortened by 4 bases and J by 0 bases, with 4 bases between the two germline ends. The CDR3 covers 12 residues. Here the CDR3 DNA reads TGTGCCAGCAGTTCGGGCTCCTACGAGCAGTACTTC. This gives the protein CASSSGSYEQYF.

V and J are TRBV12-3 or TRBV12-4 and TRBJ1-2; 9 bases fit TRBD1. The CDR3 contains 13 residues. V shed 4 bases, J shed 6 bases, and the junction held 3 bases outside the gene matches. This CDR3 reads CASSSGTGHGYTF. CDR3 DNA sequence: TGTGCCAGCAGTTCCGGGACAGGGCATGGCTACACCTTC.

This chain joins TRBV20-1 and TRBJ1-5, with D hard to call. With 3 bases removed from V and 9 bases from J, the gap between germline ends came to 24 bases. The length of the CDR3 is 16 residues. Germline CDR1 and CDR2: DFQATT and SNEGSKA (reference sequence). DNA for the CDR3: TGCAGTGCTAGTAGCGAGCTATGGGCCCGTTCAAGGCCCCAGCATTTT. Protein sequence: CSASSELWARSRPQHF.

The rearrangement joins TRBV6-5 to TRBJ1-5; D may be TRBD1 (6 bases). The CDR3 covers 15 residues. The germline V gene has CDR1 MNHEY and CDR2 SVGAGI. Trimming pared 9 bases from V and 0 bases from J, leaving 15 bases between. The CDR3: CASGRQGLSNQPQHF. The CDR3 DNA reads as TGTGCCAGTGGGAGGCAGGGGCTTAGCAATCAGCCCCAGCATTTT.

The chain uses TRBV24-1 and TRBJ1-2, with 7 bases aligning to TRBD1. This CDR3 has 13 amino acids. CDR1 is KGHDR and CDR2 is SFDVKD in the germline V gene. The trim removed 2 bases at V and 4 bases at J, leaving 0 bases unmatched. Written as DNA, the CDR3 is TGTGCCACCAGTGATTACAGGGGCTATGGCTACACCTTC. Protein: CATSDYRGYGYTF.

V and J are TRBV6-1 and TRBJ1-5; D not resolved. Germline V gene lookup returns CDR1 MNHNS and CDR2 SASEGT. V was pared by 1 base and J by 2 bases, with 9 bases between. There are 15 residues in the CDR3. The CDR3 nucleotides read TGTGCCAGCAGTGAAGGATGGTCGGGCAATCAGCCCCAGCATTTT. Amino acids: CASSEGWSGNQPQHF.

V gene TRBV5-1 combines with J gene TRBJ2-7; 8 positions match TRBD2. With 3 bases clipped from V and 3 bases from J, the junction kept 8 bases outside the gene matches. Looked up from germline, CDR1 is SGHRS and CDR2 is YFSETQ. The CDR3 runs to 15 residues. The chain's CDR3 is CASSSSPGLVYEQYF. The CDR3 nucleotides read TGCGCCAGCAGCTCGAGTCCGGGACTAGTCTACGAGCAGTACTTC.

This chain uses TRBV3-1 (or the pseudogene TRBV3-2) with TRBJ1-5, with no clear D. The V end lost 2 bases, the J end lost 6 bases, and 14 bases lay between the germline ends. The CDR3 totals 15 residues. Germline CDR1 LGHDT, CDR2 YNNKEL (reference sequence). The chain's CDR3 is CASSQSLLRGQPQHF. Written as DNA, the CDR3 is TGTGCCAGCAGCCAATCTCTTCTACGGGGTCAGCCCCAGCATTTT.

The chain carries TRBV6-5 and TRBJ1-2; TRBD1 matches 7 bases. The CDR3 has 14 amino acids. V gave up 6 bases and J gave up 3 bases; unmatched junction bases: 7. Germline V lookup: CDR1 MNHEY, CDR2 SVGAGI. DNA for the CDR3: TGTGCCAGCAGCACCCCCACAGGGGACTATGGCTACACCTTC. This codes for CASSTPTGDYGYTF.

The CDR3 nucleotides are TGTGCCAGCAGCCCTGACACCTACAATGAGCAGTTCTTC. Amino acid sequence: CASSPDTYNEQFF. This sequence joins TRBV7-3 and TRBJ2-1; D remains ambiguous. V was pared by 5 bases and J by 2 bases, with 7 bases between. Germline-derived CDR1 and CDR2 are SGHTA and FQGTGA. This CDR3 contains 13 residues.

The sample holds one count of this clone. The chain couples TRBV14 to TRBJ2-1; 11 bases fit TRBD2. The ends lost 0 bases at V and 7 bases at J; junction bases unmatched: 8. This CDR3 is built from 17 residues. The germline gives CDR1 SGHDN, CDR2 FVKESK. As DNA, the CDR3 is TGTGCCAGCAGCCAAGAAGAGGCTAGCGGGAGGCCTAATGAGCAGTTCTTC. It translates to CASSQEEASGRPNEQFF.

The CDR3 region has the DNA TGCAGCGCCGGGACTACAAAAAACATTCAGTACTTC. As protein: CSAGTTKNIQYF. This chain connects TRBV29-1 to TRBJ2-4, with 7 bases aligning to TRBD2. CDR1 and CDR2 from the germline V gene are SQVTM and ANQGSEA. The CDR3 extends over 12 amino acids. The J segment lost 4 bases and the V segment lost 7 bases, leaving 4 bases of the junction unmatched.

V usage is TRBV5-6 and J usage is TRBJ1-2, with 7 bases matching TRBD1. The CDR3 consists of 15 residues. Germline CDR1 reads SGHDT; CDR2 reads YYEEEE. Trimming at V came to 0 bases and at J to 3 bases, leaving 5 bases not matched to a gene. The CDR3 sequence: CASSLGTGAYYGYTF. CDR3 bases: TGTGCCAGCAGCTTGGGGACAGGCGCATACTATGGCTACACCTTC.

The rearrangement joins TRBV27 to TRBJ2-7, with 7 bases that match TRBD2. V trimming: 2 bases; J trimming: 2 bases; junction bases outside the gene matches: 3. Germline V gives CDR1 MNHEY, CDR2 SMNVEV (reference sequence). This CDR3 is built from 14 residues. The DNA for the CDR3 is TGTGCCAGCAGTTTAGCTAGCGGAGCCTACGAGCAGTACTTC. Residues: CASSLASGAYEQYF.

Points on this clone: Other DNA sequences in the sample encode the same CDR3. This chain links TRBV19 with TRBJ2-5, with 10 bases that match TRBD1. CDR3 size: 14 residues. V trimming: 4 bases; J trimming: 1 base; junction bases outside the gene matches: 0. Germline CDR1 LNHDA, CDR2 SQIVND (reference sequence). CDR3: CASSRTGGQETQYF. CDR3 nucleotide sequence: TGTGCCAGTAGTAGGACAGGGGGCCAAGAGACCCAGTACTTC.